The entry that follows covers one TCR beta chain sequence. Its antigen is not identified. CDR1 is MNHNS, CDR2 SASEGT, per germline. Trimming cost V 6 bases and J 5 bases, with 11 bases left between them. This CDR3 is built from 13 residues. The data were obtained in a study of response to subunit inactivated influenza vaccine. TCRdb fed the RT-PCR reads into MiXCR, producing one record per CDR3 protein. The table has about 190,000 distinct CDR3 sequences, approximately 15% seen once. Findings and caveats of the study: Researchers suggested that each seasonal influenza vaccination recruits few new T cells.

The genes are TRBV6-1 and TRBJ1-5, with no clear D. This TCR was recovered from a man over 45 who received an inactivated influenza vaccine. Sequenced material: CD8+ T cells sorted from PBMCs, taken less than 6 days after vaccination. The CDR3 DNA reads TGTGCCAGCAGGATTGACACTTATCAGCCCCAGCATTTT. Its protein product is CASRIDTYQPQHF.